The 27 T cell receptor beta chains presented below share a single source sample, sequenced in a study of early T cells in non-severe SARS-CoV-2 infection. TCRdb fed the 5' RACE reads into MiXCR, producing one record per CDR3 protein. The sample has around 27,000 distinct CDR3 sequences; about 2.7% are singletons. The source material was whole blood. The receptors were sampled from an adult who was a healthcare worker with PCR-confirmed SARS-CoV-2 infection or an uninfected control (not recorded which).

This clonotype was seen many times. J is TRBJ2-1 and V is TRBV5-4; TRBD2 matches at 13 bases. Germline assignment: CDR1 SGHNT and CDR2 YYREEE (reference sequence). The CDR3 is made up of 18 amino acids. Trimming took 3 bases from V and 0 from J; bases not matched to a gene: 6. For the CDR3, the DNA is TGTGCCAGCAGCTACGGACTAGCGGGGGCCCTCTCCTACAATGAGCAGTTCTTC. Translation: CASSYGLAGALSYNEQFF.

This clonotype was observed a handful of times. The V and J genes are TRBV7-9 and TRBJ2-7; D perhaps matches TRBD1 (6 bases). The V gene's germline CDR1 is SEHNR and CDR2 FQNEAQ (reference sequence). This CDR3 spans 17 amino acids. V was trimmed by 5 bases and J by 0 bases, leaving 20 bases between them. CDR3 DNA: TGTGCCAGCAGCCCCCTAACCGTCCGGGACACCTCCTACGAGCAGTACGTC. It yields the protein CASSPLTVRDTSYEQYV.

This clonotype was counted at least ten times. J is TRBJ2-5 and V is TRBV12-3 or TRBV12-4, with 11 bases lining up with TRBD2. Trimming took 3 bases from V and 2 from J; bases not matched to a gene: 8. CDR3 length equals 17 residues. The CDR3 loop reads CASSLGNSGGGQETQYF. The CDR3 nucleotides read TGTGCCAGCAGTTTGGGTAATAGCGGGGGGGGTCAAGAGACCCAGTACTTC.

There are many counts of this clonotype. The chain uses TRBV27 and TRBJ1-2; no reliable D call. Germline-derived CDR1 and CDR2 are MNHEY and SMNVEV (reference sequence). Between the trimmed V and J ends, which lost 3 bases and 2 bases, there was a span of 10 bases. This CDR3 is 14 amino acids long. The CDR3 region is CASSLAASNYGYTF. The CDR3 nucleotides read TGTGCCAGCAGTTTGGCGGCAAGCAACTATGGCTACACCTTC.

This clonotype has ten or more counts. The CDR3 here is CASSLGQGVVGETQYF. CDR3 DNA sequence: TGTGCCAGCAGTTTAGGACAGGGAGTTGTCGGGGAGACCCAGTACTTC. This chain links TRBV27 with TRBJ2-5; the match to TRBD1 covers 8 bases. The CDR3 contains 16 residues. CDR1 and CDR2 (germline): MNHEY, SMNVEV (reference sequence). Trimming cost V 2 bases and J 5 bases; bases outside gene matches: 10.

This clonotype was seen ten or more times. The chain couples TRBV7-2 to TRBJ1-1; no firm D call. From germline, CDR1 is SGHTA and CDR2 FQGNSA. The CDR3 is 13 residues long. V lost 0 bases and J lost 7, with 9 bases in between. The CDR3 here is CASSLALANEAFF. Written as DNA, the CDR3 is TGTGCCAGCAGCTTAGCGCTGGCTAATGAAGCTTTCTTT.

At least ten counts were recorded for this clonotype. The chain links TRBV19 to TRBJ1-3; D uncertain. This CDR3 spans 16 amino acids. Between the trimmed V and J ends, which lost 5 bases and 1 base, there was a span of 15 bases. Germline CDR1 and CDR2: LNHDA and SQIVND (reference sequence). CDR3: CASSLRTWGSGNTIYF. The CDR3 DNA reads TGTGCCAGTAGTCTACGTACCTGGGGATCTGGAAACACCATATATTTT.

This clonotype was seen at least ten times. The DNA for the CDR3 is TGTGCCAGCAGCTCCGGGACCGACTACGAGCAGTACGTC. Its translation is CASSSGTDYEQYV. The rearrangement links TRBV7-9 to TRBJ2-7; D assignment may be TRBD1 or TRBD2 (5 bases each). Germline V gene lookup returns CDR1 SEHNR and CDR2 FQNEAQ (reference sequence). V dropped 4 bases and J dropped 3 bases, with 10 bases sitting between them. CDR3 length equals 13 residues.

This clonotype has at least ten counts. V usage is TRBV4-2 and J usage is TRBJ2-2; D is unresolved. Trimming removed 0 bases from V and 1 base from J, with 6 bases in between. This CDR3 is 15 amino acids long. Per the germline V gene, CDR1 is LGHNA and CDR2 is YNFKEQ. CDR3: CASSQDWWNTGELFF. The DNA for the CDR3 is TGTGCCAGCAGCCAAGATTGGTGGAACACCGGGGAGCTGTTTTTT.

This clonotype has ten or more counts. CDR3 in DNA: TGTGCCGCCGCCGCCTTAAGAGGGTATACGCAGTATTTT. Residues: CAAAALRGYTQYF. V and J are TRBV27 and TRBJ2-3; D is possibly TRBD2 (5 bases). V was pared by 11 bases and J by 7 bases, with 19 bases between. The CDR3 length is 13 residues. CDR1 and CDR2 (germline): MNHEY, SMNVEV (reference sequence).

There are many counts of this clonotype. This chain joins TRBV12-3 or TRBV12-4 and TRBJ1-2; 11 bases map to TRBD1. The CDR3 covers 16 residues. Germline trimming cut 4 bases from V and 0 bases from J; bases unmatched to any gene: 4. CDR3 residues: CASSSQGQGANYGYTF. In DNA form, the CDR3 reads TGTGCCAGCAGTTCCCAGGGACAGGGGGCTAACTATGGCTACACCTTC.

This clonotype was recorded at least ten times. This chain links TRBV7-6 with TRBJ2-3; no clear D. V was cut by 4 bases and J by 2 bases, with 10 bases left in between. The germline CDR1 and CDR2 sequences are SGHVS and FNYEAQ. The CDR3 is 14 residues long. Here the CDR3 reads CASSSGRYTDTQYF. As DNA, the CDR3 is TGTGCCAGCAGCTCCGGACGGTACACAGATACGCAGTATTTT.

This clonotype came up many times. The chain has TRBV27 and TRBJ1-2, with 7 positions matching TRBD1. V gave up 6 bases and J gave up 3 bases; unmatched junction bases: 10. CDR3 length equals 15 residues. CDR1 is MNHEY, CDR2 SMNVEV, per germline (reference sequence). CDR3 region: CASRPYPDRDYGYTF. The CDR3 region has the DNA TGTGCCAGCAGACCCTACCCCGACAGGGACTATGGCTACACCTTC.

The chain links TRBV29-1 to TRBJ2-7; D is perhaps TRBD1 or TRBD2 (5 bases each). This CDR3 is 13 amino acids long. Looked up from germline, CDR1 is SQVTM and CDR2 is ANQGSEA. The chain's CDR3 is CSVGDGSSCEQYV. CDR3 nucleotide sequence: TGCAGCGTTGGGGACGGTAGCTCCTGCGAGCAGTACGTC.

This rearrangement joins TRBV12-5 to TRBJ1-3, with no clear D. Germline V gene sequence: CDR1 LGHNT, CDR2 FRNRAP. V gave up 7 bases and J gave up 2 bases, with 6 bases separating them. The CDR3 length is 12 residues. The CDR3 reads CASARPGNTIYF. CDR3 nucleotides: TGTGCTAGTGCAAGGCCTGGAAACACCATATATTTT.

By proportion, this clonotype is medium-sized. The V gene is TRBV7-2, the J gene TRBJ2-5, with D unclear. Per the germline V gene, CDR1 is SGHTA and CDR2 is FQGNSA. This CDR3 is 13 amino acids long. V lost 5 bases and J 9 bases, leaving 16 bases between the germline ends. For the CDR3, the DNA is TGTGCCAGCAGCGAAGGCACTCCCGTGGCCCAGTACTTC. This sequence encodes CASSEGTPVAQYF.

This clonotype was counted a few times. The rearrangement uses TRBV4-1 and TRBJ2-1, with TRBD2 as a possible D gene (7 bases). Germline lookup yields CDR1 MGHRA and CDR2 YSYEKL. V gave up 2 bases and J gave up 9 bases, with 23 bases separating them. The CDR3 is made up of 17 amino acids. The chain's CDR3 is CASSQILGGRGVGEQFF. In DNA form, the CDR3 reads TGCGCCAGCAGCCAAATCCTGGGGGGGCGCGGGGTAGGTGAGCAGTTCTTC.

The sample holds a few counts of this clonotype. V usage is TRBV6-6 and J usage is TRBJ1-2; maybe TRBD1 (6 bases). V was trimmed by 6 bases and J by 4 bases, leaving 9 bases between them. The CDR3 runs 12 residues. CDR1 MNHNY and CDR2 SVGAGI come from the germline V gene (reference sequence). The DNA for the CDR3 is TGTGCCAGCAGCTCGACAGGCTATGGCTACACCTTC. Protein product: CASSSTGYGYTF.

This clonotype has at least ten counts. The chain joins TRBV6-6 to TRBJ1-4; D remains unclear. The CDR3 covers 14 residues. From germline, CDR1 is MNHNY and CDR2 SVGAGI (reference sequence). Trimming pared 7 bases from V and 0 bases from J, leaving 9 bases between. The CDR3 nucleotides read TGTGCCAGCAATCCACTCGCAACTAATGAAAAACTGTTTTTT. Translation gives CASNPLATNEKLFF.

This clonotype came up many times. The V and J genes are TRBV28 and TRBJ2-1, with D possibly being TRBD1 (7 bases). Looked up from germline, CDR1 is MDHEN and CDR2 is SYDVKM. The CDR3 extends over 16 amino acids. Trimming pared 7 bases from V and 6 bases from J, leaving 22 bases between. CDR3 sequence (DNA): TGTGCCAGCATATTAGCCGCCGGAGGGGGCGGCAATGAGCAGTTCTTC. Protein sequence: CASILAAGGGGNEQFF.

This clonotype was recorded at least ten times. The chain joins TRBV20-1 to TRBJ1-3; D is uncertain. Trimming cost V 6 bases and J 1 base, with 22 bases left between them. CDR1 and CDR2 (germline): DFQATT, SNEGSKA (reference sequence). This CDR3 is built from 17 residues. CDR3 in DNA: TGCAGTGCCGCCCGGAGGTCCCGTGCCGGGTCTGGAAACACCATATATTTT. Translation: CSAARRSRAGSGNTIYF.

This clonotype was seen at least ten times. This rearrangement joins TRBV12-3 or TRBV12-4 to TRBJ1-1; perhaps TRBD1 as D (6 bases). Trimming left V 7 bases short and J 3 bases short, with 18 bases between. CDR3 length equals 15 residues. The CDR3 nucleotides read TGTGCCAGCACCTTGGACAGCCCGCGTCACACTGAAGCTTTCTTT. As protein: CASTLDSPRHTEAFF.

The sample holds many counts of this clonotype. This chain uses TRBV6-2 or TRBV6-3 with TRBJ1-5; D not certain. The V and J ends lost 5 bases and 5 bases respectively, with 19 bases between them. This CDR3 is 16 amino acids long. Germline V lookup: CDR1 MNHEY, CDR2 SVGEGT. The DNA of the CDR3 is TGTGCCAGCAGTCCACGGAGGACCGCGCCGGATCAGCCCCAGCATTTT. It translates to CASSPRRTAPDQPQHF.

This clonotype has a count of ten or more. This chain links TRBV4-2 with TRBJ2-5; TRBD2 matches 11 bases. With V trimmed by 3 bases and J by 1 base, 4 bases remained unmatched. Germline-derived CDR1 and CDR2 are LGHNA and YNFKEQ. The CDR3 loop spans 16 amino acids. For the CDR3, the DNA is TGTGCCAGCAGCCACGGGACTAGCGGTTTCCAAGAGACCCAGTACTTC. This sequence encodes CASSHGTSGFQETQYF.

In its sample, this clonotype was seen many times. The chain combines TRBV5-4 with TRBJ2-3, with D possibly being TRBD1 (6 bases). Deletions cut 5 bases from V and 0 bases from J, with 10 bases between. The CDR3 covers 14 residues. Germline V gene lookup returns CDR1 SGHNT and CDR2 YYREEE (reference sequence). The CDR3 sequence is CASRRTGSTDTQYF. CDR3 nucleotide sequence: TGTGCCAGCAGACGAACAGGGAGCACAGATACGCAGTATTTT.

Comment on this clonotype: A much larger clone sits a single nucleotide away, making a read error possible. The chain links TRBV27 to TRBJ1-2; 8 bases are a match to TRBD1. Germline V gene data show CDR1 as MNHEY and CDR2 as SMNVEV (reference sequence). The CDR3 length is 14 residues. With 3 bases clipped from V and 7 bases from J, the junction kept 7 bases outside the gene matches. In nucleotides, the CDR3 is TGTGCCAGCAGTTTTACTCCGGACAGGGCTGGCTACACCTTC. Residues: CASSFTPDRAGYTF.

In this sample, this clonotype turned up many times. The V and J genes are TRBV12-3 or TRBV12-4 and TRBJ2-3; D ambiguous. V gave up 5 bases and J gave up 0 bases, with 9 bases separating them. This CDR3 contains 14 residues. The CDR3 is CASSPRQSTDTQYF. The CDR3 bases are TGTGCCAGCAGTCCCCGCCAGAGCACAGATACGCAGTATTTT.